This T cell receptor beta chain is drawn from a study of T cell changes during pregnancy in multiple sclerosis. Sequencing was performed with immunoSEQ multiplex PCR; in TCRdb, only in-frame clones are kept and a portion is missing. The repertoire consists of some 20,000 clones, with about 85% occurring once and the leading ten covering 7%. Germline V gives CDR1 SNHLY, CDR2 FYNNEI. The ends lost 3 bases at V and 3 bases at J; junction bases unmatched: 26. This CDR3 is built from 21 residues. This TCR was sampled from a female donor in good health, enrolled as a control in a pregnancy study. The rearrangement links TRBV2 to TRBJ2-7; 7 nucleotides match TRBD1. The source material was CD8+ T cells from peripheral blood mononuclear cells, sampled in the third trimester of pregnancy. CDR3: CASSDFSGRTGPGQGLYEQYF. The DNA of the CDR3 is TGTGCCAGCAGTGATTTTTCGGGCCGGACAGGCCCCGGTCAGGGTCTCTACGAGCAGTACTTC.